Each of the 7 T cell receptor beta chains below was sequenced from the same sample in a study of OX40 agonist ivuxolimab in advanced cancers. The method was immunoSEQ multiplex PCR; TCRdb's version includes in-frame clones alone and lacks a portion of them. The sample includes approximately 100,000 clones, about nine tenths of them seen just once. The sequenced sample was CD4+ or CD8+ T cells sorted from blood, obtained in a trial of the OX40 agonist ivuxolimab. The receptors were gathered from an adult with an advanced solid tumor such as melanoma, head and neck, liver or kidney cancer.

The chain is built from TRBV19 and TRBJ2-5, with D possibly matching TRBD2 (5 bases). CDR1 is LNHDA and CDR2 is SQIVND in the germline V gene (reference sequence). The CDR3 loop spans 13 amino acids. With 8 bases removed from V and 4 bases from J, the gap between germline ends came to 14 bases. The CDR3 here is CASSSLFGETQYF. The CDR3 DNA reads TGTGCCAGTTCTAGCTTGTTCGGAGAGACCCAGTACTTC.

The CDR3 region has the DNA TGTGCCAGCAGGGGGGGCCCGGGAGGGAATTACAATGAGCAGTTCTTC. Protein sequence: CASRGGPGGNYNEQFF. The gene calls are TRBV27 and TRBJ2-1, with 8 positions matching TRBD2. After removal of 6 bases from V and 4 bases from J, the junction contained 11 bases not matched to a gene. Germline CDR1 MNHEY, CDR2 SMNVEV (reference sequence). The CDR3 has 16 amino acids.

This sequence joins TRBV4-2 and TRBJ2-1; TRBD2 matches 9 bases. V lost 3 bases to trimming and J lost 5 bases; unmatched junction nucleotides: 8. This CDR3 is 16 amino acids long. Germline assignment: CDR1 LGHNA and CDR2 YNFKEQ. The CDR3 DNA reads as TGTGCCAGCAGCCAGTTGGGAGCGGGAGGTAACAATGAGCAGTTCTTC. It specifies CASSQLGAGGNNEQFF.

The V and J genes are TRBV29-1 and TRBJ2-3; D perhaps matches TRBD2 (7 bases). From germline, CDR1 is SQVTM and CDR2 ANQGSEA. The ends were cut back, 8 bases at V and 1 base at J, with 16 bases in the middle. The CDR3 is made up of 14 amino acids. This CDR3 is CSSAGDTGTDTQYF. CDR3 sequence (DNA): TGCAGCTCGGCGGGGGACACTGGCACAGATACGCAGTATTTT.

The chain recombines TRBV19 with TRBJ2-7; 11 nucleotides line up with TRBD2. There are 17 residues in the CDR3. The V and J ends lost 2 bases and 4 bases, in that order; junction bases with no gene match: 10. Germline V gives CDR1 LNHDA, CDR2 SQIVND (reference sequence). CDR3 protein: CASSIRSSGTSGYEQYF. The CDR3 region has the DNA TGTGCCAGTAGTATACGGTCATCCGGGACTAGCGGTTACGAGCAGTACTTC.

The J gene is TRBJ2-3, the V gene TRBV7-2; TRBD2 aligns across 14 bases. CDR3 length equals 16 residues. Germline V gene sequence: CDR1 SGHTA, CDR2 FQGNSA. V lost 5 bases to trimming and J lost 5 bases; unmatched junction nucleotides: 6. CDR3 bases: TGTGCCAGCAGCCGGGGACTAGCGGGAGTTCAAGATACGCAGTATTTT. This codes for CASSRGLAGVQDTQYF.

The gene calls are TRBV29-1 and TRBJ2-4; D is ambiguous. Trimming stripped 2 bases from V and 6 bases from J, with 8 bases between. Germline-derived CDR1 and CDR2 are SQVTM and ANQGSEA. CDR3 length: 12 residues. In DNA, the CDR3 is TGCAGCGTTGAACTCCTACCAAACATTCAGTACTTC. Encoded protein: CSVELLPNIQYF.